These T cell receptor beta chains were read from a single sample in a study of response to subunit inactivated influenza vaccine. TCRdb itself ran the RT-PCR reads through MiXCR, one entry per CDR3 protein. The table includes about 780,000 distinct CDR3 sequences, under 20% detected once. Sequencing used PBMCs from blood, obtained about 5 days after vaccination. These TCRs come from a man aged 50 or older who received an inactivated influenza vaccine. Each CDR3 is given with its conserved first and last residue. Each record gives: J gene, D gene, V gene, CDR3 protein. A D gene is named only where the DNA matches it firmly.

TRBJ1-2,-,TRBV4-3,CASSQEGAGDYGYTF
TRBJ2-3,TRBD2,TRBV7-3,CASSLTGTSARQYF
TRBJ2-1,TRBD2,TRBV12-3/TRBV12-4,CASSFFLTRENEQFF
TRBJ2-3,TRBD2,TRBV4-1,CASSPGLVGTDTQYF
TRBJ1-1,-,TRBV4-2,CASSLLQLTGTEAFF
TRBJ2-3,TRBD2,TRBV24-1,CATSGTSEHPDTQYF
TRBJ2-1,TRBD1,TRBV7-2,CASSFVQGTYNEQFF
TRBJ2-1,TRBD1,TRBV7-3,CASSLTLGQGGDEQFF
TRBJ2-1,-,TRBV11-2,CASSHGVSYNEQFF
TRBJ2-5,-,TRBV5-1,CASSLAVGQQETQYF
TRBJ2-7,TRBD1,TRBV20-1,CSASGGTGRGEQYF
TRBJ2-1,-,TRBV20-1,CSALFGLINEQFF
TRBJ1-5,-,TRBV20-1,CSAPEIEAYSNQPQHF
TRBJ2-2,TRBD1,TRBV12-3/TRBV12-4,CASSAGQAINTGELFF
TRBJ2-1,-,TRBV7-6,CASSTGQNIRNEQFF
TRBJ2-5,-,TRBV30,CAWSRHQGETQYF
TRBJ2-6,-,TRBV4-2,CASSQVGSGANVLTF
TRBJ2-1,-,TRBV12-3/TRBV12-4,CASTQLGEQFF
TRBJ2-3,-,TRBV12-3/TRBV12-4,CASSFPRGPIPDTQYF
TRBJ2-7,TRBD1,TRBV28,CATTAGTGVAYEQYF
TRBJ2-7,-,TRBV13,CASRRMRQAAYEQYF
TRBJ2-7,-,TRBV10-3,CAISTQGKTGEQYF
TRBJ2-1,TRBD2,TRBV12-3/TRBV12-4,CASTKGLAGGPSNEQFF
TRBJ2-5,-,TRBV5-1,CASSLVTRGETQYF
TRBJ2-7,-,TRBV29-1,CSVVGQSHEQYF
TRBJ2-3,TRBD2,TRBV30,CAWKLAGGLSTDTQYF
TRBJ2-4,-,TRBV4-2,CASSQNKGQSRIQYF
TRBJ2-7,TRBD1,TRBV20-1,CSAPDRRSYEQYF
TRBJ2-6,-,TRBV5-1,CASSLVLGTGANVLTF